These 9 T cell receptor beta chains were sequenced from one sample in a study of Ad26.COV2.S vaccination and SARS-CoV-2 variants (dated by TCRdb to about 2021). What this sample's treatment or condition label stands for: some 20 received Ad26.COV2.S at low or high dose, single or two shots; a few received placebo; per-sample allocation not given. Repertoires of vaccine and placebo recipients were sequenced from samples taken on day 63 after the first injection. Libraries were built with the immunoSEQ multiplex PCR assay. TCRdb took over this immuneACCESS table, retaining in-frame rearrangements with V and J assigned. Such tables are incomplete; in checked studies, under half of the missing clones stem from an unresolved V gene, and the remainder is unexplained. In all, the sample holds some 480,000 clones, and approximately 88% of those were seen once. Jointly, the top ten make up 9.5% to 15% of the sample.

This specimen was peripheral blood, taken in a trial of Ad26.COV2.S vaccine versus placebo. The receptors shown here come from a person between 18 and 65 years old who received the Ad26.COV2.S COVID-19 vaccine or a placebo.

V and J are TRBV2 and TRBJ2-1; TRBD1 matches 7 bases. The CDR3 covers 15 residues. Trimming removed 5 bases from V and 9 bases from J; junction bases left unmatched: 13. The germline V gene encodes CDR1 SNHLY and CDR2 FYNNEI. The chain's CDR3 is CASSFTGTPGGEQFF. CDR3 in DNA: TGTGCCAGCAGTTTCACAGGGACCCCAGGGGGTGAGCAGTTCTTC. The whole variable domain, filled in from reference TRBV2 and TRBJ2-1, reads EPEVTQTPSHQVTQMGQEVILRCVPISNHLYFYWYRQILGQKVEFLVSFYNNEISEKSEIFDDQFSVERPDGSNFTLKIRSTKLEDSAMYFCASSFTGTPGGEQFFGPGTRLTVL.

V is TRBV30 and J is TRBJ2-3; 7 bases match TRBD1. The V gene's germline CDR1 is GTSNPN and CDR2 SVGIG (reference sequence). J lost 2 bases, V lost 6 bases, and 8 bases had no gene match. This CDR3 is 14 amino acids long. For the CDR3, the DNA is TGTGCCTGCCGGACGGGACAGATCACAGATACGCAGTATTTT. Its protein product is CACRTGQITDTQYF.

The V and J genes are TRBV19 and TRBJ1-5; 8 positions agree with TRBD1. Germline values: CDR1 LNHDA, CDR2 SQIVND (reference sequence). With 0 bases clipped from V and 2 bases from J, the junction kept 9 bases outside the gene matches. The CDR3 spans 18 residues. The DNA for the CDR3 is TGTGCCAGTAGTATAGACCGGACAGGGTTCGCACGCAATCAGCCCCAGCATTTT. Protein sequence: CASSIDRTGFARNQPQHF.

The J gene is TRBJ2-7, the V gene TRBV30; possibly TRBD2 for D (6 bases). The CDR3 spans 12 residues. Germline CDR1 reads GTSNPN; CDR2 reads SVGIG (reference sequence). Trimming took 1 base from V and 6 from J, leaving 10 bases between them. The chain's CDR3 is CAWSAGGGEQYF. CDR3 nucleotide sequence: TGTGCCTGGAGTGCCGGGGGTGGCGAGCAGTACTTC.

Here the CDR3 DNA reads TGCAGCGTTGACACCACAGATACGCAGTATTTT. It encodes CSVDTTDTQYF. The rearrangement uses TRBV29-1 and TRBJ2-3; no clear D gene. This CDR3 has 11 residues. The V gene lost 3 bases and the J gene lost 2 bases, with 3 bases spanning the gap. Germline assignment: CDR1 SQVTM and CDR2 ANQGSEA.

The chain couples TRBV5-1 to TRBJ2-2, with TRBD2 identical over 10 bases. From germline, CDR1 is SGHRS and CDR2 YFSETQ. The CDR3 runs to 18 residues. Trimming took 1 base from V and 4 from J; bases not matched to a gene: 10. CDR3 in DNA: TGCGCCAGCAGCTTGTCGTTTCCTAGCGGGAGCGGCACCGGGGAGCTGTTTTTT. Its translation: CASSLSFPSGSGTGELFF.

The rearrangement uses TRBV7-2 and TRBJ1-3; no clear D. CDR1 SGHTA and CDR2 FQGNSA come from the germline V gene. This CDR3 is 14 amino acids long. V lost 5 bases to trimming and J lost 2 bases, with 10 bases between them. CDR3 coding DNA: TGTGCCAGCAGCGGCCGAACCCCTGGAAACACCATATATTTT. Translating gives CASSGRTPGNTIYF. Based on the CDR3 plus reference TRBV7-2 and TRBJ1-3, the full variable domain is GAGVSQSPSNKVTEKGKDVELRCDPISGHTALYWYRQSLGQGLEFLIYFQGNSAPDKSGLPSDRFSAERTGGSVSTLTIQRTQQEDSAVYLCASSGRTPGNTIYFGEGSWLTVV.

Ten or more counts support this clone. CDR3 region: CASSETGGSGANVLTF. CDR3 DNA: TGTGCCAGCAGTGAAACAGGGGGCTCTGGGGCCAACGTCCTGACTTTC. The chain joins TRBV6-4 to TRBJ2-6; 8 nucleotides match TRBD1. From germline, CDR1 is MRHNA and CDR2 SNTAGT. The J segment lost 0 bases and the V segment lost 3 bases, leaving 1 base of the junction unmatched. The CDR3 consists of 16 residues.

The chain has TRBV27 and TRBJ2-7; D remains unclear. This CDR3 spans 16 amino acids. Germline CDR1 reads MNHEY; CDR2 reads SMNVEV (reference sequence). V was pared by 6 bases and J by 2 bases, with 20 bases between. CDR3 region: CASRSSSAPIPYEQYF. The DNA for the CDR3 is TGTGCCAGCAGAAGCAGCAGTGCGCCGATCCCCTACGAGCAGTACTTC.